A selection of T cell receptor beta chains follows, all from one sample in a study of neurological immune-mediated disorders. TCRdb recomputed calls from the 5' RACE reads with MiXCR, one row per CDR3 protein. The sample has 14,000 or so distinct CDR3 sequences, more than 6% seen once. The specimen sequenced was CD8+ T cells from blood. The source of these receptors is a middle-aged woman in good health. CDR3s include the opening cysteine and the closing phenylalanine or tryptophan. Fields, in order: J gene, D gene, V gene, clone size, CDR3 protein, CDR3 DNA. D genes are given only for firm matches. Size is omitted from some rows. Given values are once, few, many or a class for expanded clones.

TRBJ1-1 | TRBD1 | TRBV19 | NA | CASMFQGGPEAFF | TGTGCCAGTATGTTCCAGGGGGGTCCTGAAGCTTTCTTT
TRBJ2-3 | NA | TRBV5-1 | many | CASSLTVQDTQYF | TGCGCCAGCAGCTTAACGGTCCAGGATACGCAGTATTTT
TRBJ2-1 | TRBD2 | TRBV18 | many | CASSPPSGDNEQFF | TGTGCCAGCTCACCACCGAGCGGGGACAATGAGCAGTTCTTC
TRBJ2-2 | NA | TRBV3-1 | NA | CASIGAGELFF | TGTGCCAGCATTGGAGCCGGGGAGCTGTTTTTT
TRBJ2-1 | TRBD1 | TRBV9 | many | CASSDAGQGIYEQFF | TGTGCCAGCAGCGACGCGGGACAGGGGATCTATGAGCAGTTCTTC
TRBJ2-7 | NA | TRBV29-1 | many | CSVETRGAKYVGEQYF | TGCAGCGTTGAAACTCGAGGGGCTAAGTATGTGGGCGAGCAGTACTTC
TRBJ2-3 | NA | TRBV10-3 | many | CAISGHSTDTQYF | TGTGCCATCAGTGGACACAGCACAGATACGCAGTATTTT
TRBJ2-7 | NA | TRBV5-1 | many | CASRHPSSYEQYF | TGCGCCAGCAGGCACCCATCCTCCTACGAGCAGTACTTC
TRBJ1-4 | TRBD1 | TRBV28 | medium-sized | CASSQPDRADNEKLFF | TGTGCCAGCAGCCAACCGGACAGGGCGGATAATGAAAAACTGTTTTTT
TRBJ2-3 | NA | TRBV28 | many | CASLTTGQSSDTQYF | TGTGCCAGCCTGACCACGGGGCAGAGCTCAGATACGCAGTATTTT
TRBJ2-1 | TRBD2 | TRBV6-6 | many | CASSWTSGGEQFF | TGTGCCAGCAGTTGGACTAGCGGGGGGGAGCAGTTCTTC
TRBJ2-7 | NA | TRBV20-1 | many | CSADDGVSHEQYF | TGCAGTGCCGACGACGGGGTAAGCCACGAGCAGTACTTC
TRBJ2-7 | TRBD1 | TRBV30 | many | CAWSRSNGQGQYF | TGTGCCTGGAGTAGATCTAATGGACAGGGGCAGTACTTC
TRBJ2-1 | TRBD1 | TRBV15 | many | CATSSRGTGNNEQFF | TGTGCCACCAGCAGCCGAGGGACAGGTAACAATGAGCAGTTCTTC
TRBJ1-2 | NA | TRBV7-9 | many | CASSPDGFYGYTF | TGTGCCAGCAGCCCGGACGGATTCTATGGCTACACCTTC
TRBJ2-5 | TRBD1 | TRBV11-2 | many | CASSPRGRPETQYF | TGTGCCAGCAGCCCCAGGGGGCGCCCAGAGACCCAGTACTTC
TRBJ1-2 | NA | TRBV4-1 | few | CASSQDLASGSMGYTF | TGCGCCAGCAGCCAAGATTTAGCCTCAGGCTCCATGGGCTACACCTTC
TRBJ2-1 | NA | TRBV4-1 | many | CASSHTTSYNEQFF | TGCGCCAGCAGCCATACCACTTCCTACAATGAGCAGTTCTTC
TRBJ1-5 | NA | TRBV12-3/TRBV12-4 | many | CASRKWGNQPQHF | TGTGCCAGCAGGAAATGGGGCAATCAGCCCCAGCATTTT
TRBJ2-7 | NA | TRBV2 | many | CANYRGETGEQYF | TGTGCCAACTATCGGGGGGAGACAGGGGAGCAGTACTTC
TRBJ1-1 | TRBD1 | TRBV4-1 | many | CASSFTGGGRGTEAFF | TGCGCCAGCAGCTTCACAGGGGGCGGGAGGGGCACTGAAGCTTTCTTT
TRBJ2-1 | NA | TRBV20-1 | many | CSARDLGSGTRTYNEQFF | TGCAGTGCTAGAGATTTGGGTAGTGGGACCCGAACCTACAATGAGCAGTTCTTC
TRBJ2-7 | TRBD1 | TRBV11-2 | many | CASSLVMGQGSYEQYF | TGTGCCAGCAGCTTAGTGATGGGACAGGGTTCCTACGAGCAGTACTTC
TRBJ2-7 | NA | TRBV20-1 | many | CSARDLVRDYEQYF | TGCAGTGCTAGAGATTTGGTGAGAGACTACGAGCAGTACTTC
TRBJ1-1 | NA | TRBV27 | many | CASSIRDGNTEAFF | TGTGCCAGCAGCATCAGGGACGGGAACACTGAAGCTTTCTTT
TRBJ2-5 | NA | TRBV20-1 | medium-sized | CSARAAMTNVKGETQYF | TGCAGTGCCCGGGCGGCAATGACCAATGTCAAAGGGGAGACCCAGTACTTC
TRBJ1-2 | NA | TRBV7-3 | many | CASSMTGPTLSGYTF | TGTGCCAGCAGCATGACTGGACCGACGTTGAGTGGCTACACCTTC
TRBJ2-3 | TRBD2 | TRBV14 | many | CASSQQRGLYTQYF | TGTGCCAGCAGCCAACAGCGGGGGTTGTATACGCAGTATTTT
TRBJ1-1 | NA | TRBV5-1 | many | CASSWGGEAFF | TGCGCCAGCAGCTGGGGCGGAGAAGCTTTCTTT
TRBJ2-7 | NA | TRBV30 | many | CAWSVLPGYEQYF | TGTGCCTGGAGTGTACTGCCTGGGTACGAGCAGTACTTC
TRBJ1-4 | NA | TRBV9 | many | CASSGPDSGGKLFF | TGTGCCAGCAGCGGTCCCGACTCTGGAGGAAAACTGTTTTTT
TRBJ2-3 | TRBD2 | TRBV20-1 | many | CSARNFSGRVDTQYF | TGCAGTGCTAGGAATTTTAGCGGGAGGGTAGATACGCAGTATTTT
TRBJ1-2 | NA | TRBV20-1 | many | CSARDVLSQVANYGYTF | TGCAGTGCTAGAGATGTGCTGTCACAGGTAGCTAACTATGGCTACACCTTC
TRBJ2-2 | TRBD2 | TRBV20-1 | many | CSARFSPSGRTSTGELFF | TGCAGTGCTAGATTTTCGCCTAGCGGGCGGACCAGCACCGGGGAGCTGTTTTTT
TRBJ2-7 | TRBD2 | TRBV20-1 | many | CSAYRRGNSYEQYF | TGCAGTGCCTATCGGCGGGGGAACTCCTACGAGCAGTACTTC
TRBJ2-7 | NA | TRBV7-9 | many | CASSLVGTDFYEQYF | TGTGCCAGCAGCTTAGTTGGGACGGATTTTTACGAGCAGTACTTC
TRBJ1-2 | NA | TRBV20-1 | many | CSASLQRDTNYGYTF | TGCAGTGCTAGTCTTCAACGGGACACGAACTATGGCTACACCTTC
TRBJ2-1 | TRBD1 | TRBV20-1 | many | CSARSIQTGMWFF | TGCAGTGCTAGGTCAATCCAGACAGGGATGTGGTTCTTC
TRBJ2-2 | NA | TRBV7-2 | many | CASSFVSGELFF | TGTGCCAGCAGCTTTGTCTCCGGGGAGCTGTTTTTT
TRBJ2-2 | NA | TRBV10-2 | few | CASSEIGELFF | TGCGCCAGCAGTGAAATCGGGGAGCTGTTTTTT
TRBJ2-7 | NA | TRBV6-5 | many | CASSLNRARRDEQYF | TGTGCCAGCAGTCTTAACCGGGCCCGCCGCGACGAGCAGTACTTC
TRBJ1-1 | NA | TRBV11-1 | many | CASSQTDRATEAFF | TGTGCCAGCAGCCAGACCGACAGAGCCACTGAAGCTTTCTTT
TRBJ2-1 | NA | TRBV2 | many | CASSEGPGLNEQFF | TGTGCCAGCAGTGAAGGTCCAGGCCTCAATGAGCAGTTCTTC
TRBJ2-7 | TRBD1 | TRBV4-1 | NA | CASSQRRQGAGEQYF | TGCGCCAGCAGCCAGAGGCGACAGGGGGCTGGAGAGCAGTACTTC
TRBJ2-3 | NA | TRBV12-3/TRBV12-4 | many | CASSLLLADTQYF | TGTGCCAGCAGTTTACTGCTCGCAGATACGCAGTATTTT
TRBJ2-7 | NA | TRBV12-3/TRBV12-4 | many | CASSHQGVYEQYF | TGTGCCAGCAGCCACCAGGGAGTGTACGAGCAGTACTTC
TRBJ2-7 | NA | TRBV27 | many | CASSLLGLTYEQYF | TGTGCCAGCAGTTTATTGGGCTTAACCTACGAGCAGTACTTC
TRBJ1-3 | NA | TRBV14 | many | CASSQDFQLSSWNTIYF | TGTGCCAGCAGCCAAGATTTCCAGCTATCTTCGTGGAACACCATATATTTT
TRBJ2-7 | TRBD2 | TRBV7-2 | many | CASSLGGLAGVNYEQYF | TGTGCCAGCAGCTTAGGGGGGCTAGCGGGCGTTAACTACGAGCAGTACTTC
TRBJ1-1 | TRBD1 | TRBV12-3/TRBV12-4 | many | CASILQGEAFF | TGTGCCAGCATCCTACAGGGGGAAGCTTTCTTT
TRBJ1-1 | NA | TRBV11-3 | NA | CASSSYRENTVDTEAFF | TGTGCCAGCAGCTCCTACAGGGAGAACACCGTGGACACTGAAGCTTTCTTT
TRBJ2-3 | NA | TRBV6-5 | many | CASSSAGGVTDTQYF | TGTGCCAGCAGCTCCGCTGGAGGGGTCACAGATACGCAGTATTTT
TRBJ2-5 | NA | TRBV20-1 | many | CSAKPTGRGWETQYF | TGCAGTGCCAAACCCACCGGGAGAGGTTGGGAGACCCAGTACTTC
TRBJ2-1 | NA | TRBV5-1 | NA | CDSSVLPGDETQFF | TGCGACAGCAGCGTCCTACCGGGAGACGAGACCCAGTTCTTC
TRBJ2-3 | NA | TRBV29-1 | many | CSVDGDGDTQYF | TGCAGCGTTGATGGAGATGGAGATACGCAGTATTTT
TRBJ1-6 | NA | TRBV5-5 | many | CASSEEEAYNSPLHF | TGTGCCAGCTCAGAGGAGGAAGCCTATAATTCACCCCTCCACTTT
TRBJ1-2 | NA | TRBV29-1 | many | CSVEPGHSYGYTF | TGCAGCGTTGAACCTGGACACAGCTATGGCTACACCTTC
TRBJ2-3 | NA | TRBV4-1 | medium-sized | CASSQEGGSTDTQYF | TGCGCCAGCAGCCAAGAAGGGGGTTCCACAGATACGCAGTATTTT
TRBJ2-3 | NA | TRBV4-2 | many | CASSSKWGDTQYF | TGTGCCAGCAGCTCCAAGTGGGGGGATACGCAGTATTTT